The 17 T cell receptor beta chains below were found in one sample sequenced in a study of CD8+ T cells in alopecia areata. Sequencing relied on a cDNA template that was reverse transcribed from extracted RNA. Sequenced by immunoSEQ multiplex PCR; TCRdb stores in-frame clones only, minus some. The table records 180,000 or so clones, 58% of them present only once. Described treatment: oral pan-JAK inhibitor, 5-10 mg twice daily. The sequencing used CD4+ T cells sorted from blood, collected at week 24, from a patient treated with tofacitinib. The receptors stem from a human donor with alopecia areata.

The gene calls are TRBV27 and TRBJ2-4; 7 positions match TRBD1. Germline CDR1 MNHEY, CDR2 SMNVEV (reference sequence). V trimming: 6 bases; J trimming: 9 bases; junction bases outside the gene matches: 8. This CDR3 has 13 amino acids. In nucleotides, the CDR3 is TGTGCCAGCAGCCAGGACAGGTTTGGCATTCAGTACTTC. Amino acids: CASSQDRFGIQYF.

To note about this clone: A junction end diverges from the germline sequence, so it may reflect a read error. The same CDR3 can be traced to other DNA sequences in this sample. The chain combines TRBV29-1 with TRBJ1-1; no firm D call. CDR3 size: 10 residues. Germline assignment: CDR1 SQVTM and CDR2 ANQGSEA. The CDR3 here is CSGSGTEAFF. Written as DNA, the CDR3 is TGCAGCGGTTCTGGCACTGAGGCTTTCTTT.

This clone was seen only a few times. The V gene is TRBV29-1, the J gene TRBJ2-7; weak D call: TRBD1 (6 bases). V lost 4 bases and J 7 bases, leaving 14 bases between the germline ends. The germline V gene encodes CDR1 SQVTM and CDR2 ANQGSEA. CDR3 length: 12 amino acids. CDR3 protein: CSVVQGRWEQYF. Here the CDR3 DNA reads TGCAGCGTTGTGCAGGGGCGGTGGGAGCAGTACTTC.

The rearrangement links TRBV4-3 to TRBJ1-2; D is unclear. V lost 0 bases to trimming and J lost 1 base, with 12 bases between them. The length of the CDR3 is 16 residues. The germline CDR1 and CDR2 sequences are LGHNA and YSLEER. The CDR3 region is CASSQDGQLDNYGYTF. CDR3 bases: TGCGCCAGCAGCCAAGATGGGCAGCTTGATAACTATGGCTACACCTTC.

The chain joins TRBV5-1 to TRBJ1-2; possible D gene TRBD1, 5 bases. The CDR3 totals 12 residues. V was shortened by 4 bases and J by 6 bases, with 10 bases between the two germline ends. Germline V lookup: CDR1 SGHRS, CDR2 YFSETQ. CDR3: CASSREGHGYTF. The CDR3 nucleotides are TGCGCCAGCAGCCGAGAGGGGCATGGCTACACCTTC.

The J gene is TRBJ1-1, the V gene TRBV5-1, with D perhaps matching TRBD1 (6 bases). The CDR3 runs to 13 residues. V lost 6 bases, J lost 0 bases, and 9 bases lay in between. Germline V gene sequence: CDR1 SGHRS, CDR2 YFSETQ. CDR3 DNA sequence: TGCGCCAGCACCGACAGGTTGAACACTGAAGCTTTCTTT. Its translation is CASTDRLNTEAFF.

This clone has more than one count but fewer than ten. The V call is TRBV30, the J call TRBJ2-1; D is undetermined. Looked up from germline, CDR1 is GTSNPN and CDR2 is SVGIG (reference sequence). CDR3 length equals 12 residues. Trimming cost V 2 bases and J 5 bases, with 7 bases left between them. The CDR3 coding sequence is TGTGCCTGGAGTCCCTGGGACAATGAGCAGTTCTTC. Its protein product is CAWSPWDNEQFF.

The rearrangement links TRBV5-4 to TRBJ1-6, with D hard to call. V dropped 2 bases and J dropped 10 bases, with 19 bases sitting between them. The CDR3 contains 16 residues. Germline V gene sequence: CDR1 SGHNT, CDR2 YYREEE (reference sequence). The CDR3 loop is CASSFSAPLEMSPLHF. For the CDR3, the DNA is TGTGCCAGCAGCTTCTCCGCGCCACTAGAGATGTCACCCCTCCACTTT.

The chain uses TRBV14 and TRBJ2-1; the match to TRBD1 covers 8 bases. Germline loops: CDR1 SGHDN, CDR2 FVKESK. CDR3 size: 15 residues. The J segment lost 7 bases and the V segment lost 2 bases, leaving 7 bases of the junction unmatched. This CDR3 reads CASSQWSGGANEQFF. The CDR3 DNA reads TGTGCCAGCAGCCAATGGTCAGGGGGCGCGAATGAGCAGTTCTTC.

The chain carries TRBV29-1 and TRBJ2-3; TRBD2 matches 10 bases. V dropped 7 bases and J dropped 4; count of bases not matched to a gene: 8. This CDR3 has 14 residues. The germline V gene has CDR1 SQVTM and CDR2 ANQGSEA. The CDR3 is CSAIRAGGPDTQYF. CDR3 DNA sequence: TGCAGCGCAATCAGAGCGGGGGGGCCAGATACGCAGTATTTT.

This clone was observed a handful of times. The V and J genes are TRBV9 and TRBJ1-5; possibly TRBD1 for D (5 bases). Germline values: CDR1 SGDLS, CDR2 YYNGEE. CDR3 length: 19 amino acids. The V gene lost 0 bases and the J gene lost 4 bases, with 23 bases spanning the gap. The CDR3 reads CASSVARMGPRQLNQPQHF. CDR3 DNA: TGTGCCAGCAGCGTAGCTCGGATGGGTCCGAGACAGCTGAATCAGCCCCAGCATTTT.

The chain links TRBV5-4 to TRBJ2-7, with no clear D. V lost 0 bases, J lost 4 bases, and 5 bases lay in between. The CDR3 runs to 12 residues. Germline V gene lookup returns CDR1 SGHNT and CDR2 YYREEE (reference sequence). The CDR3 sequence is CASSLGVYEQYF. CDR3 coding DNA: TGTGCCAGCAGCTTGGGTGTTTACGAGCAGTACTTC.

V usage is TRBV6-6 and J usage is TRBJ2-7; either TRBD1 or TRBD2 may fit D (5 bases each). Looked up from germline, CDR1 is MNHNY and CDR2 is SVGAGI (reference sequence). Between the trimmed V and J ends, which lost 0 bases and 2 bases, there was a span of 11 bases. This CDR3 spans 15 amino acids. CDR3 region: CASSYSGTAAYEQYF. CDR3 in DNA: TGTGCCAGCAGTTACTCCGGGACGGCCGCCTACGAGCAGTACTTC.

This rearrangement joins TRBV27 to TRBJ2-4; D not resolved. The CDR3 contains 12 residues. V was clipped by 4 bases and J by 6 bases, with 7 bases between them. Germline CDR1 and CDR2: MNHEY and SMNVEV (reference sequence). Here the CDR3 reads CASSSYSNIQYF. The CDR3 coding sequence is TGTGCCAGCAGTTCCTACTCAAACATTCAGTACTTC.

This clone showed up just once. The rearrangement uses TRBV4-3 and TRBJ1-1; possible D gene TRBD1, 6 bases. The CDR3 consists of 19 residues. Trimming pared 0 bases from V and 0 bases from J, leaving 20 bases between. Germline assignment: CDR1 LGHNA and CDR2 YSLEER. CDR3 in DNA: TGCGCCAGCAGCCAAGACCTTGGGGGGCTGTTCGCGGTGAACACTGAAGCTTTCTTT. Its protein product is CASSQDLGGLFAVNTEAFF.

The chain uses TRBV6-1 and TRBJ2-3, with 7 nucleotides matching TRBD1. The CDR3 contains 15 residues. J lost 4 bases, V lost 7 bases, and 11 bases had no gene match. Per germline, CDR1 MNHNS and CDR2 SASEGT. CDR3 residues: CASTPLPGQSDTQYF. The CDR3 nucleotides read TGTGCCAGCACCCCGCTCCCGGGACAGTCAGATACGCAGTATTTT.

This chain links TRBV15 with TRBJ1-2, with a possible D match to TRBD1 (5 bases). The CDR3 is made up of 14 amino acids. V lost 1 base, J lost 8 bases, and 14 bases lay in between. Germline V lookup: CDR1 LNHNV, CDR2 YYDKDF (reference sequence). The chain's CDR3 is CATSRVQGGWGYTF. CDR3 bases: TGTGCCACCAGCAGAGTGCAGGGAGGTTGGGGCTACACCTTC.